This entry features one T cell receptor beta chain sequence. The CDR3 has 19 residues. The J segment lost 3 bases and the V segment lost 2 bases, leaving 12 bases of the junction unmatched. Germline CDR1 is MGHRA and CDR2 is YSYEKL. This entry comes from a study of blood T cell repertoires in COVID-19. Background on the study: The cDNA or gDNA used as material had been derived from T cells, B-cell-depleted T cells, or PBMCs.

Original handling: Amplification of reference gene primers provided the estimated nucleated cell counts. The data were produced by immunoSEQ multiplex PCR, yet TCRdb's version contains in-frame clones alone and is incomplete. The V and J calls and clone size were taken over from that table, and D and trimming were inferred from the DNA. The repertoire holds over 70,000 clones, with approximately 80% as singletons. The source of this sequence is an older woman with acute or convalescent COVID-19. J is TRBJ2-2 and V is TRBV4-1; 10 bases fit TRBD2. Sequenced input: peripheral blood. The CDR3 DNA is TGCGCCAGCAGCCAACCAAGCGGGAGGGCCGGGTTTGACACCGGGGAGCTGTTTTTT. Residues: CASSQPSGRAGFDTGELFF.